This TCR beta chain originates from a study of cytomegalovirus exposure and HLA in healthy donors. General study findings and limits: A later analysis revealed that TCR association rates differed between HLA loci, peaking at DRB1 and bottoming out at HLA-C. Specific recognition of CMV antigens was confirmed in vitro for three chains (all CMV-associated). Cytomegalovirus association was assigned to around 150 TCR beta chains.

Notes on this clone: What it recognizes is unknown.

V lost 5 bases and J lost 4; bases outside the gene matches: 4. CDR1 and CDR2 (germline): SGHRS, YFSETQ. There are 15 residues in the CDR3. The PCR contained 60 Vbeta and 13 Jbeta primers. Sequencing used immunoSEQ multiplex PCR; TCRdb keeps in-frame clones, though not all of them. The sample yields roughly 200,000 clones, about 78% seen once. The sequence came from a woman aged 25 to 45 in good health and CMV-seronegative. The gene calls are TRBV5-1 and TRBJ1-6, with 9 positions matching TRBD1. Source material: PBMCs. As DNA, the CDR3 is TGCGCCAGCAGGGACAGGGGAAGTTATAATTCACCCCTCCACTTT. It specifies CASRDRGSYNSPLHF. The full variable domain, completed using reference TRBV5-1 and TRBJ1-6, is KAGVTQTPRYLIKTRGQQVTLSCSPISGHRSVSWYQQTPGQGLQFLFEYFSETQRNKGNFPGRFSGRQFSNSRSEMNVSTLELGDSALYLCASRDRGSYNSPLHFGNGTRLTVT.